The 10 T cell receptor beta chains below come from one sample, sequenced in a study of blood T cell repertoires in COVID-19. Profiling relied on immunoSEQ multiplex PCR, and the TCRdb table lists in-frame clones only, not all of them. The data contain a few hundred thousand clones, 75% to 85% of them singletons. The sample taken for sequencing was peripheral blood. All receptors derive from a human donor in a cohort sampled during active COVID-19.

This clone was observed a few times. The chain recombines TRBV3-1 (or the pseudogene TRBV3-2) with TRBJ1-2, with 8 bases identical to TRBD1. The CDR3 consists of 15 residues. The germline CDR1 and CDR2 sequences are LGHDT and YNNKEL (reference sequence). Losses at the gene ends were 3 bases for V and 5 bases for J; bases not matched to a gene: 8. The CDR3 region is CASSQGGQGAYGYTF. The DNA for the CDR3 is TGTGCCAGCAGCCAGGGAGGACAGGGAGCATATGGCTACACCTTC.

This rearrangement joins TRBV10-1 to TRBJ2-3, with D perhaps TRBD2 (5 bases). There are 13 residues in the CDR3. Germline V lookup: CDR1 WNHNN, CDR2 SYGVQD (reference sequence). V lost 8 bases and J lost 0, with 9 bases in between. The CDR3 here is CASSRTSTDTQYF. CDR3 nucleotides: TGCGCCAGCTCCCGGACTAGCACAGATACGCAGTATTTT.

The chain is built from TRBV6-5 and TRBJ2-5, with TRBD1 matching 9 bases. This CDR3 contains 14 residues. In germline, CDR1 is MNHEY, CDR2 SVGAGI. Unmatched junction bases numbered 7, after V lost 5 bases and J lost 6 bases. The CDR3 sequence: CASSRRDREKTQYF. As DNA, the CDR3 is TGTGCCAGCAGTAGACGGGACAGGGAGAAGACCCAGTACTTC.

The J gene is TRBJ1-6, the V gene TRBV30; no clear D gene. CDR3 size: 14 residues. Trimming removed 2 bases at V and 7 bases at J, with 12 bases between. CDR1 and CDR2 (germline): GTSNPN, SVGIG (reference sequence). The CDR3 loop reads CAWSPTTTNSPLHF. DNA of the CDR3: TGTGCCTGGAGTCCTACCACTACGAATTCACCCCTCCACTTT.

The V gene is TRBV5-1, the J gene TRBJ2-7; D call uncertain. The germline V and J ends were trimmed by 4 bases and 0 bases, with 8 bases remaining between them. The germline V gene encodes CDR1 SGHRS and CDR2 YFSETQ. This CDR3 is 13 amino acids long. CDR3 nucleotides: TGCGCCAGCAGCCGCGACATCTCCTACGAGCAGTACTTC. It is translated as CASSRDISYEQYF.

The genes are TRBV18 and TRBJ1-1; 8 bases fit TRBD1. The CDR3 contains 15 residues. Germline trimming cut 3 bases from V and 4 bases from J; bases unmatched to any gene: 7. The germline V gene encodes CDR1 KGHSH and CDR2 LQKENI. CDR3 residues: CASSPEYRGATEAFF. As DNA, the CDR3 is TGTGCCAGCTCACCGGAGTACAGGGGGGCCACTGAAGCTTTCTTT.

The table lists this clone with a count of one. The chain joins TRBV10-2 to TRBJ2-7, with a possible D match to TRBD2 (6 bases). CDR1 and CDR2 from the germline V gene are WSHSY and SAAADI. Between the trimmed V and J ends, which lost 5 bases and 4 bases, there was a span of 15 bases. The CDR3 contains 14 residues. The CDR3, as DNA: TGCGCCAGCAGTATGGGCGGGGATTGGTACGAGCAGTACTTC. Translating gives CASSMGGDWYEQYF.

The rearrangement joins TRBV30 to TRBJ1-1, with D hard to call. CDR1 is GTSNPN, CDR2 SVGIG, per germline (reference sequence). The CDR3 has 13 residues. V was shortened by 5 bases and J by 2 bases, with 12 bases between the two germline ends. The CDR3 reads CAWVRRSNTEAFF. In DNA, the CDR3 is TGTGCCTGGGTACGGAGGTCAAACACTGAAGCTTTCTTT.

The V call is TRBV2, the J call TRBJ2-1; 8 bases line up with TRBD1. Trimming cost V 11 bases and J 8 bases; bases outside gene matches: 8. CDR3 length: 12 amino acids. Looked up from germline, CDR1 is SNHLY and CDR2 is FYNNEI. For the CDR3, the DNA is TGTGCCGGGATGGACAGGGCGCATGAGCAGTTCTTC. Its protein product is CAGMDRAHEQFF.

The gene calls are TRBV9 and TRBJ1-4, with D possibly TRBD1 on 5 matching bases. This CDR3 is built from 14 residues. The germline V gene has CDR1 SGDLS and CDR2 YYNGEE. Trimming took off 3 bases at V and 8 bases at J, with 14 bases between the two ends. CDR3 residues: CASSAGVGDEKLFF. In DNA, the CDR3 is TGTGCCAGCAGCGCGGGGGTAGGGGACGAAAAACTGTTTTTT.